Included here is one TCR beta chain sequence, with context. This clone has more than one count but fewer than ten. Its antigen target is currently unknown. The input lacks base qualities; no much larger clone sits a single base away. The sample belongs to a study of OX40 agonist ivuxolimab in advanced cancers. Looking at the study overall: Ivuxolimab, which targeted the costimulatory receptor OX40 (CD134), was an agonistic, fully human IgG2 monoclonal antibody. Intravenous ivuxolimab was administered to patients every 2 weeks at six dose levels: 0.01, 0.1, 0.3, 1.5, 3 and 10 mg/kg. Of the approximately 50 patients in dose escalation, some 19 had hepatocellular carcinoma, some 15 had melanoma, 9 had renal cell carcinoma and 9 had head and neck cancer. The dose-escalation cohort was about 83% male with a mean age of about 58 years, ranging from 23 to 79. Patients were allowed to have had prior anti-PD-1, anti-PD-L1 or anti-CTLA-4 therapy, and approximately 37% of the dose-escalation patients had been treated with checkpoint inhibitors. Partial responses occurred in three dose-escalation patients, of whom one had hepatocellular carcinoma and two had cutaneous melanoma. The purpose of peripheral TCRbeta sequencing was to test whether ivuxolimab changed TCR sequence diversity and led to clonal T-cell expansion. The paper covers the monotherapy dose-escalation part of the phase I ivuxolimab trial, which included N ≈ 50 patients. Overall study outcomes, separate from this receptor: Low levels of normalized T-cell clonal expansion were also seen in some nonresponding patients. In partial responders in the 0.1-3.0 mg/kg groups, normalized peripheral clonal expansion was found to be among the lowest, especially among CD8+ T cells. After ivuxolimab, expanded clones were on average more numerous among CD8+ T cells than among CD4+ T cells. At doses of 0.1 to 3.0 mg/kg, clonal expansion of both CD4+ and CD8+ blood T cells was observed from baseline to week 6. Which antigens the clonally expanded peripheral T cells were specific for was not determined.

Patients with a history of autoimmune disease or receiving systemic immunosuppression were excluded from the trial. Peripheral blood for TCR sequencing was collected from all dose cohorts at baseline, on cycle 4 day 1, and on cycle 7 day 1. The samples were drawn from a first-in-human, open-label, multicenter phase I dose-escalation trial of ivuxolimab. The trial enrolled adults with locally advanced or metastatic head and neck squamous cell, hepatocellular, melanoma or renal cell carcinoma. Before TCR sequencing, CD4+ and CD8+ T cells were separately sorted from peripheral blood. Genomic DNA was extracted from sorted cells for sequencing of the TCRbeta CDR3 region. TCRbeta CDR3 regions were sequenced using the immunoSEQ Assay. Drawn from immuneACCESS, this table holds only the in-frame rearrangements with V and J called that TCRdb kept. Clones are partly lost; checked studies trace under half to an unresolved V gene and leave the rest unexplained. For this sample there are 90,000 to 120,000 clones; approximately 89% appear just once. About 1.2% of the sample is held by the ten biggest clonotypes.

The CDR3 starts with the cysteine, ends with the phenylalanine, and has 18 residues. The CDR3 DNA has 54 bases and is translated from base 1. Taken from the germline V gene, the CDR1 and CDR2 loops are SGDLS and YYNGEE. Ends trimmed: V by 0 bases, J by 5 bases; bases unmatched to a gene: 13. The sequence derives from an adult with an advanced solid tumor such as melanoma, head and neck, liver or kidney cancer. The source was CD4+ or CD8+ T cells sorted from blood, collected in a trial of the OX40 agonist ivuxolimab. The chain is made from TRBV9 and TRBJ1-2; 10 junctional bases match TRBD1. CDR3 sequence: CASSVGQGAREWEYGYTF. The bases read TGTGCCAGCAGCGTAGGACAGGGGGCCAGGGAGTGGGAGTATGGCTACACCTTC.